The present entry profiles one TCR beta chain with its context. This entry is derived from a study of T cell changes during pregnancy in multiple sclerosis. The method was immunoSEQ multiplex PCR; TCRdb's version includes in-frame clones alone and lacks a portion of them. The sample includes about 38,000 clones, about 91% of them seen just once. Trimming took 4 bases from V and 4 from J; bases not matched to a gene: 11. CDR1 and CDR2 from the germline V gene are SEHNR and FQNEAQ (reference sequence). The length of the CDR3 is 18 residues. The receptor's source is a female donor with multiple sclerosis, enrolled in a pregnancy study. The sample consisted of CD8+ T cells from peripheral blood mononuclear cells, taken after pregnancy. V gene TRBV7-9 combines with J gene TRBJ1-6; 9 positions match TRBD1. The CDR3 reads CASSWANRGPEYNSPLHF. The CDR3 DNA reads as TGTGCCAGCAGCTGGGCTAACAGGGGGCCGGAATATAATTCACCCCTCCACTTT.